This T cell receptor (beta chain) was profiled in a study of shared clonotypes between healthy human individuals. Clones were read by immunoSEQ multiplex PCR, and TCRdb kept only the in-frame ones, dropping some. The sample lists over a million clones, approximately 98% occurring once. Of note for this clone: Its antigen is not known.

Study observations and caveats: Represented genetic and exposure-history diversity was restricted by having few donors.

This TCR was sampled from a man aged 25-45 years in good health. Sequenced input: naive CD4+ T cells sorted from blood. Subset noted: CD45RA+ positively selected.

CDR3: CASSLGDRGRYNEQFF. The CDR3 nucleotides read TGTGCCAGCAGCTTGGGGGACAGGGGGCGATACAATGAGCAGTTCTTC. This chain connects TRBV5-8 to TRBJ2-1; 12 positions match TRBD1. Germline V gene lookup returns CDR1 SGHTS and CDR2 YDEGEE. The CDR3 is 16 residues long. The V segment lost 0 bases and the J segment 4 bases; nucleotides outside the gene matches: 2.